This T cell receptor (beta chain) appears in the sequencing data of a study of breast tumors, draining lymph nodes, adjacent tissues. The lymph nodes were axillary draining lymph nodes from breast cancer patients. Germline assignment: CDR1 DFQATT and CDR2 SNEGSKA (reference sequence). Trimming took 5 bases from V and 3 from J, leaving 26 bases between them. The CDR3 extends over 18 amino acids. With respect to this clonotype: This clone may be a read error of a much larger clone one base away.

Each CDR3 protein gets one entry after TCRdb re-called the multiplex PCR reads with MiXCR. The top ten hold roughly 1.1% of the sample, which has approximately 280,000 distinct CDR3 sequences, around 30% seen once. The receptor was derived from a female donor with breast cancer. Some clones in this sample may be carry-over from other donors' samples. Sequenced sample: axillary lymph node tissue. The chain carries TRBV20-1 and TRBJ2-1; TRBD1 is a possible D gene (6 bases). The CDR3 is CSARRRLEGRGLYNEQFF. CDR3 nucleotide sequence: TGCAGTGCTCGAAGACGTCTTGAGGGCAGGGGCCTCTACAATGAGCAGTTCTTC.